The clone carrying this TCR beta chain was detected only a few times. Its specificity is unknown. The germline CDR1 and CDR2 sequences are GTSNPN and SVGIG (reference sequence). The CDR3 consists of 15 residues. The J segment lost 4 bases and the V segment lost 4 bases, leaving 6 bases of the junction unmatched. Sequencing targeted expressed TCRB transcripts, as all isolated RNA had been reverse transcribed. The method was immunoSEQ multiplex PCR; TCRdb's version includes in-frame clones alone and lacks a portion of them. This sample has about 360,000 clones, with around 12% found just once. The sample is drawn from a study of beta chain features in type 1 diabetes. Study-level results: Moderately but significantly shorter TCRB CDR3s were found in Type 1 diabetes patients in all four CD4+ subsets.

The clonotype was recovered from a man aged 18 to 29 in good health. The V call is TRBV30, the J call TRBJ1-6; the match to TRBD1 covers 8 bases. The sequencing sample was made of naive CD4+ T cells from blood. The CDR3, as DNA: TGTGCCTGGAACCCGACAGGGGCTTATAATTCACCCCTCCACTTT. This encodes CAWNPTGAYNSPLHF.